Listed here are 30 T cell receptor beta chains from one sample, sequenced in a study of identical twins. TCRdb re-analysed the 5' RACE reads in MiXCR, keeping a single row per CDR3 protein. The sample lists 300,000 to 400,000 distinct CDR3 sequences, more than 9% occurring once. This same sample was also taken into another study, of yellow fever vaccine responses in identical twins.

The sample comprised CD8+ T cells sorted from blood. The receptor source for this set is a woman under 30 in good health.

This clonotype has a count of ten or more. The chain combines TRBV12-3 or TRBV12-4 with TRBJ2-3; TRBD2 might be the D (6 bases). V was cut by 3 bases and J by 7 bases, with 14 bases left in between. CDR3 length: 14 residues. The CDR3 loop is CASSLGLGGNTQYF. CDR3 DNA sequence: TGTGCCAGCAGTTTGGGACTCGGAGGGAATACGCAGTATTTT.

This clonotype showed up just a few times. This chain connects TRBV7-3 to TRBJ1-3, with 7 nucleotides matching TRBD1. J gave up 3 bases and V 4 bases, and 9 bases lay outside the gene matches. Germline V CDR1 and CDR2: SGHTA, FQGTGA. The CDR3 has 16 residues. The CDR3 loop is CASSSGDGQVGNTIYF. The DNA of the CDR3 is TGTGCCAGCAGCTCGGGAGATGGACAGGTTGGAAACACCATATATTTT.

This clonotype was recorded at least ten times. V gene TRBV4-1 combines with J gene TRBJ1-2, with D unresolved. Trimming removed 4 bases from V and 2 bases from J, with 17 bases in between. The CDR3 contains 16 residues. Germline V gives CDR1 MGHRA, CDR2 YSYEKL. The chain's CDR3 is CASSPNTQNLNYGYTF. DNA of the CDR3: TGCGCCAGCAGCCCCAACACCCAAAACCTAAACTATGGCTACACCTTC.

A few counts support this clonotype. The CDR3 nucleotides are TGCGCCAGCAGCGCTGGACAGGGGTACGAGCAGTACGTC. It encodes CASSAGQGYEQYV. The chain couples TRBV5-1 to TRBJ2-7, with 9 bases lining up with TRBD1. V lost 4 bases, J lost 4 bases, and 3 bases stayed unmatched. CDR1 is SGHRS and CDR2 is YFSETQ in the germline V gene. The CDR3 is 13 residues long.

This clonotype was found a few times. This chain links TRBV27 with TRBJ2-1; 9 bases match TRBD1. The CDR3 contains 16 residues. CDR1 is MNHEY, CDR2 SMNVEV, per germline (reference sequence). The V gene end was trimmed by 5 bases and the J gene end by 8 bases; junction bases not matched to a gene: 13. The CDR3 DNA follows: TGTGCCAGCAGTCCCCATGAACAGGGGGCGGTCTATGAGCAGTTCTTC. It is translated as CASSPHEQGAVYEQFF.

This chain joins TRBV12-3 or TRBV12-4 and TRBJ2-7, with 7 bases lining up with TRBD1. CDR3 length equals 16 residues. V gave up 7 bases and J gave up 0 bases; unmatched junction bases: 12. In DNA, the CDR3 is TGTGCCAGCAAACTAAAGGACAGGAATAGCTCCTACGAGCAGTACGTC. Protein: CASKLKDRNSSYEQYV.

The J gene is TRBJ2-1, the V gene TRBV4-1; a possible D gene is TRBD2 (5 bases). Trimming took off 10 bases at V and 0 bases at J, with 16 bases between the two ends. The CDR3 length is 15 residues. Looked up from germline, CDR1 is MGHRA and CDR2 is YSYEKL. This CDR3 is CATRKKDFSYNEQFF. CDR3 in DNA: TGCGCCACCAGAAAAAAGGACTTCTCCTACAATGAGCAGTTCTTC.

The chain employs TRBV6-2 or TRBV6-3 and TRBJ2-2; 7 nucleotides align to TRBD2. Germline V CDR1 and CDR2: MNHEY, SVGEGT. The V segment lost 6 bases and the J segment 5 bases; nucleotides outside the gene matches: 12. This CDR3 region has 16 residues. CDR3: CASSLRGGGSTGELFF. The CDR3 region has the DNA TGTGCCAGCAGCCTCCGGGGCGGGGGATCGACCGGGGAGCTGTTTTTT.

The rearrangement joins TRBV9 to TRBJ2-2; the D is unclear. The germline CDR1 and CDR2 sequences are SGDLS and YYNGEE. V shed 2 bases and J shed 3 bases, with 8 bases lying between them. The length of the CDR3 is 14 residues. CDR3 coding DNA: TGTGCCAGCAGCGTTAACCGGGACACCGGGGAGCTGTTTTTT. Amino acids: CASSVNRDTGELFF.

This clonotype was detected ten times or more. CDR3 region: CASRLGSGPNEQFF. Here the CDR3 DNA reads TGTGCCAGCAGGTTAGGCTCGGGCCCCAATGAGCAGTTCTTC. J is TRBJ2-1 and V is TRBV6-5; D is undetermined. The germline V gene encodes CDR1 MNHEY and CDR2 SVGAGI. Trimming left V 6 bases short and J 6 bases short, with 15 bases between. The CDR3 is made up of 14 amino acids.

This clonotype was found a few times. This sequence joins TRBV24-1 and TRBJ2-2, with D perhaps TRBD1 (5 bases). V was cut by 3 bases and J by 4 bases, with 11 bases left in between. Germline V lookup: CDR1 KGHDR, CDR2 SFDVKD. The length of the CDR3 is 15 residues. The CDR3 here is CATSDTRATTGELFF. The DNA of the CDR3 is TGTGCCACCAGTGATACCAGGGCAACCACCGGGGAGCTGTTTTTT.

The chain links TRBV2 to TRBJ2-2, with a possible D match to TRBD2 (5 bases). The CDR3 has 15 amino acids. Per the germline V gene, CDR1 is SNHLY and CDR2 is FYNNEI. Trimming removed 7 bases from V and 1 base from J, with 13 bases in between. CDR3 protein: CASTTPGLNTGELFF. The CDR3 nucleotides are TGTGCCAGCACAACGCCGGGGTTGAACACCGGGGAGCTGTTTTTT.

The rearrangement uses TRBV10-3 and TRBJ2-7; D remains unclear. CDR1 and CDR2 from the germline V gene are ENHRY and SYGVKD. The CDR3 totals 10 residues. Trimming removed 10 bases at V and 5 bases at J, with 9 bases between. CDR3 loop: CATRSNEQYF. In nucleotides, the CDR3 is TGTGCCACCCGGAGTAACGAGCAGTACTTC.

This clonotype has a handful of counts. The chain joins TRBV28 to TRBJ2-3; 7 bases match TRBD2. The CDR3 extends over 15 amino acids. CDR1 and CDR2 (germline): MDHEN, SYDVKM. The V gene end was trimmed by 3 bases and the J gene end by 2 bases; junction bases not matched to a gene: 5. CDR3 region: CASSFGGGTTDTQYF. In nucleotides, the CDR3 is TGTGCCAGCAGTTTTGGCGGGGGAACCACAGATACGCAGTATTTT.

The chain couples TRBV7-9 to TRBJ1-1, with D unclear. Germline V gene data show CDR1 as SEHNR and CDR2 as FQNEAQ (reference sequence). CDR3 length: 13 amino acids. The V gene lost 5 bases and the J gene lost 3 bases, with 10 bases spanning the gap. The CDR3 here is CASSRGLDTEAFF. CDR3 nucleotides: TGTGCCAGCAGCCGAGGTTTGGACACTGAAGCTTTCTTT.

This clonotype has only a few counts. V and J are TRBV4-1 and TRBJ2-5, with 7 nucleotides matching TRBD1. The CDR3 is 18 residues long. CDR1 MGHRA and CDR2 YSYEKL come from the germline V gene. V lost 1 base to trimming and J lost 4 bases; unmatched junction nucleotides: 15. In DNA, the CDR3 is TGCGCCAGCAGCCAAGCCATTTTTGGGACAGTGCTCTTAGAGACCCAGTACTTC. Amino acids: CASSQAIFGTVLLETQYF.

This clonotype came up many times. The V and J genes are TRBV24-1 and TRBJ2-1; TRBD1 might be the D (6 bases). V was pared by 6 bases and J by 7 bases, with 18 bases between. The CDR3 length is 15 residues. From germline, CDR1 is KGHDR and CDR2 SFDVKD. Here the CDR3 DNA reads TGTGCCACCAGTAACAGGGAAATACTAGGTAATGAGCAGTTCTTC. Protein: CATSNREILGNEQFF.

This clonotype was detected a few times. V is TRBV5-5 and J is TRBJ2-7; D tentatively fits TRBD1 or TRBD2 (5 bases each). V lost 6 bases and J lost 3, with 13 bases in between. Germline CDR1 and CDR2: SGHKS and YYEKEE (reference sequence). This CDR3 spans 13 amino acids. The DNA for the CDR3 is TGTGCCAGCACGGGGCCCGACAGCTACGAGCAGTACGTC. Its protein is CASTGPDSYEQYV.

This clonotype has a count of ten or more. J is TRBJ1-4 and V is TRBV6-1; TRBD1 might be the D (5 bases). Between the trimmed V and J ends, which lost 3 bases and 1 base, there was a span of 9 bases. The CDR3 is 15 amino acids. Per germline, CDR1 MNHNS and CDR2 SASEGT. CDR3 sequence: CASSDMGGTNEKLFF. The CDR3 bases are TGTGCCAGCAGTGATATGGGGGGAACTAATGAAAAACTGTTTTTT.

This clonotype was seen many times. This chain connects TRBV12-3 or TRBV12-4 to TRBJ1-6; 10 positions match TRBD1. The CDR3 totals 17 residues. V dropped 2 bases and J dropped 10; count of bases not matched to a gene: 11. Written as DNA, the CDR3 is TGTGCCAGCAGTTTATCATATGGACAGGGGGTAAAGTCACCCCTCCACTTT. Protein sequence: CASSLSYGQGVKSPLHF.

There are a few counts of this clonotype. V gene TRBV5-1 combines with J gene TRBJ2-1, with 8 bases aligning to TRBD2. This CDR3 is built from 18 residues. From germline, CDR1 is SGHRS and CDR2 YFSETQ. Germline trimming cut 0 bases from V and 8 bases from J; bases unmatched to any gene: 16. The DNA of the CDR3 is TGCGCCAGCAGCTTGGTGGGTAATGGCCGACTAGCGCCCTATGAGCAGTTCTTC. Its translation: CASSLVGNGRLAPYEQFF.

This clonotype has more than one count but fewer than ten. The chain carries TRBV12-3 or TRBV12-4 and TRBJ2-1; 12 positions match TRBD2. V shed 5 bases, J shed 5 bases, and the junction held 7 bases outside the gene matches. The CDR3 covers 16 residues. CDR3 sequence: CASSRTSGKGHNEQFF. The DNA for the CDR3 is TGTGCCAGCAGTCGGACTAGCGGGAAGGGACACAATGAGCAGTTCTTC.

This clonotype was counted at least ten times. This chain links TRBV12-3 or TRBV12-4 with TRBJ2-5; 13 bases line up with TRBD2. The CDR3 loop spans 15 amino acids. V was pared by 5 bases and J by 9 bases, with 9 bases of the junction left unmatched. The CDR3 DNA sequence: TGTGCCAGCAGTCTGACTAGCGGGAGGCCATGGGCCCAGTACTTC. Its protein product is CASSLTSGRPWAQYF.

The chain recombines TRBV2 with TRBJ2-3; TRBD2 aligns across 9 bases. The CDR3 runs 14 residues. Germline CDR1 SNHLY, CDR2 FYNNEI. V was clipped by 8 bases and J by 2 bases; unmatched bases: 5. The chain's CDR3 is CASPSGASTDTQYF. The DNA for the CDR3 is TGTGCCAGCCCTAGCGGGGCCTCCACAGATACGCAGTATTTT.

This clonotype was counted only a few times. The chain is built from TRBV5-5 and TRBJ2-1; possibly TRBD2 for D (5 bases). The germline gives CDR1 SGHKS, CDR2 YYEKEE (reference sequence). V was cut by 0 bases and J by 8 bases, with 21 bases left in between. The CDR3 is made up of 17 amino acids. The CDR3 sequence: CASSLASRGYVIDEQFF. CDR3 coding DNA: TGTGCCAGCAGCTTGGCGTCTCGGGGTTATGTAATCGATGAGCAGTTCTTC. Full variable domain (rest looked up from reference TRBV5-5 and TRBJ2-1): DAGVTQSPTHLIKTRGQQVTLRCSPISGHKSVSWYQQVLGQGPQFIFQYYEKEERGRGNFPDRFSARQFPNYSSELNVNALLLGDSALYLCASSLASRGYVIDEQFFGPGTRLTVL.

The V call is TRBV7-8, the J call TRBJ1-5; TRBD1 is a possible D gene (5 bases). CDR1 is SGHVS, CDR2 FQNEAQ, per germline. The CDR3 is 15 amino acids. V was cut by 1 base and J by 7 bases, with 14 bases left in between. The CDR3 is CASSLGQGVSQPQHF. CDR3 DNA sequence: TGTGCCAGCAGCTTAGGTCAGGGCGTCTCCCAGCCCCAGCATTTT.

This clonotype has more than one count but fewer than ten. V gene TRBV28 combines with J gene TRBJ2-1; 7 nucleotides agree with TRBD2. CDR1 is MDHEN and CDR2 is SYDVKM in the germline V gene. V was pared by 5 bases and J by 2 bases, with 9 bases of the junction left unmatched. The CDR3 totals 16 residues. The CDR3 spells CASSRSLAEPYNEQFF. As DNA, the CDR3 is TGTGCCAGCAGTCGGTCTCTAGCGGAACCCTACAATGAGCAGTTCTTC.

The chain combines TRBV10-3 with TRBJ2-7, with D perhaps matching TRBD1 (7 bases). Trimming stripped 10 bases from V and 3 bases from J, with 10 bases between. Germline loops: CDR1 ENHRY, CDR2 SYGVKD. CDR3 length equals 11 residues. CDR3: CATGDSYEQYF. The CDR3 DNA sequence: TGTGCCACGGGGGACAGCTACGAGCAGTACTTC.

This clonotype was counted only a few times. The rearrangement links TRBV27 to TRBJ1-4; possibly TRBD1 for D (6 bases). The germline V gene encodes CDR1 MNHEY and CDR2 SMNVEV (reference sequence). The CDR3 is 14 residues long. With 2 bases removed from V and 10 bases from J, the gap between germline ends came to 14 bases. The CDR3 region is CASSLDRLGGKLFF. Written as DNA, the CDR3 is TGTGCCAGCAGTTTAGACAGGCTGGGAGGAAAACTGTTTTTT.

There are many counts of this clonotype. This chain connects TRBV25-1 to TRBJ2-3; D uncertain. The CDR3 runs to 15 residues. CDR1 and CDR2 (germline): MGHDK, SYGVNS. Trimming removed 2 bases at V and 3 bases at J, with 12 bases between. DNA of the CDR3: TGTGCCAGCAGTGAAACGGGCCCTAGAACAGATACGCAGTATTTT. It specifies CASSETGPRTDTQYF.